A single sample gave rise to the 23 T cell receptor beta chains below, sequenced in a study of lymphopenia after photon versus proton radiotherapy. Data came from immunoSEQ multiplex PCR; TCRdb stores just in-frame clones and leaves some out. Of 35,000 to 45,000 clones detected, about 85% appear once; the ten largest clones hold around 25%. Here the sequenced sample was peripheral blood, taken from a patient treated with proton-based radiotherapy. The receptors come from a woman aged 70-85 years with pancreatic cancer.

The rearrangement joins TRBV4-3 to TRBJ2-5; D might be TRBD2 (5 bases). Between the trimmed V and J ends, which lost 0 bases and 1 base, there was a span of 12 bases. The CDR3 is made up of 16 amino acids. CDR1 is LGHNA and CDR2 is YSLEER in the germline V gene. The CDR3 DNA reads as TGCGCCAGCAGCCAAGATCGGACTGGCGGCCAAGAGACCCAGTACTTC. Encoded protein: CASSQDRTGGQETQYF.

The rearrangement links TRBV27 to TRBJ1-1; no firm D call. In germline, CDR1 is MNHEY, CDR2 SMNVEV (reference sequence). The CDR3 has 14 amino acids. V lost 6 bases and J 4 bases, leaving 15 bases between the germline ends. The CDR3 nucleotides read TGTGCCAGCAGCCCAAGGGAGGGTTCCACTGAAGCTTTCTTT. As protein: CASSPREGSTEAFF.

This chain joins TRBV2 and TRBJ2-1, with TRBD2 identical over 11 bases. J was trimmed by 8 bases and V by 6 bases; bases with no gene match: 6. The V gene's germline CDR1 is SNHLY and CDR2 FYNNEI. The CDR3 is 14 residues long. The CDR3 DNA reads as TGTGCCAGCAGCCCCACTAGCGGGAGTTATGAGCAGTTCTTC. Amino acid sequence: CASSPTSGSYEQFF.

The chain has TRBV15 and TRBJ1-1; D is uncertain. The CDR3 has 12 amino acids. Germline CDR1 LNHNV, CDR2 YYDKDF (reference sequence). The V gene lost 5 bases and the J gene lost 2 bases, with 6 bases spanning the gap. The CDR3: CATSGLNTEAFF. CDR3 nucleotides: TGTGCCACCAGCGGCTTAAACACTGAAGCTTTCTTT.

CDR3 sequence: CATSANRLRTGGPEQYF. Here the CDR3 DNA reads TGTGCCACCAGCGCTAACCGTCTTCGGACAGGGGGTCCCGAGCAGTACTTC. The chain has TRBV15 and TRBJ2-5; TRBD1 aligns across 10 bases. The DNA end favors TRBJ2-7, so the J call may be wrong. Germline V gene data show CDR1 as LNHNV and CDR2 as YYDKDF (reference sequence). The CDR3 sequence is 17 residues long.

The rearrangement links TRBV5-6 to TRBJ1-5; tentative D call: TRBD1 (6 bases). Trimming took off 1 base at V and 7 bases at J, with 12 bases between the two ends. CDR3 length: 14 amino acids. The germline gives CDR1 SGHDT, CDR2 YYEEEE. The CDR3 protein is CASSLNQGRQPQHF. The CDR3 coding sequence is TGTGCCAGCAGCTTGAATCAGGGGCGGCAGCCCCAGCATTTT.

In DNA, the CDR3 is TGCAGCGTAGCGTCAGGGACCCAGTACTTC. As protein: CSVASGTQYF. This chain uses TRBV29-1 with TRBJ2-5; D remains ambiguous. V was trimmed by 6 bases and J by 7 bases, leaving 9 bases between them. Looked up from germline, CDR1 is SQVTM and CDR2 is ANQGSEA. The CDR3 consists of 10 residues.

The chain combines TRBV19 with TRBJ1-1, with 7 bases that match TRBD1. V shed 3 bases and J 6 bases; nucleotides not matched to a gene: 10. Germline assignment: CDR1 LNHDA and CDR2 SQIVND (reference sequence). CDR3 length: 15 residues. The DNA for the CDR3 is TGTGCCAGTAGTATTTGGGGCAGGGGGATCGCTGAAGCTTTCTTT. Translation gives CASSIWGRGIAEAFF.

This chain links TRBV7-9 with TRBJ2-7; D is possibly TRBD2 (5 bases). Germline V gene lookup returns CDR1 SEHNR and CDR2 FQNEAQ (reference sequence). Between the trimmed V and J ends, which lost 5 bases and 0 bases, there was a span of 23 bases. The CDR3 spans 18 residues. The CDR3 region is CASSPRRAGGSVSYEQYF. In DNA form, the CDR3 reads TGTGCCAGCAGCCCCCGCCGAGCAGGAGGCTCAGTCTCCTACGAGCAGTACTTC.

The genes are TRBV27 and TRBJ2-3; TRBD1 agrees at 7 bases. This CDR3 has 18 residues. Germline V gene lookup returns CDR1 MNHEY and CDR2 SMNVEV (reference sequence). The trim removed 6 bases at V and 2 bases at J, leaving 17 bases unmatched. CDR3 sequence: CASRGTGALLTPTDTQYF. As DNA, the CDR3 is TGTGCCAGCAGGGGAACAGGGGCGCTCCTTACCCCCACAGATACGCAGTATTTT.

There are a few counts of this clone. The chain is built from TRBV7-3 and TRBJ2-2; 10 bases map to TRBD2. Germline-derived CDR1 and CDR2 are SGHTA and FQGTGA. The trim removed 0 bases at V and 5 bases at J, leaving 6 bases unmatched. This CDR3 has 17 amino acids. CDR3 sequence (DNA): TGTGCCAGCAGCTTAACGGCTAGCGGGAGATTAACCGGGGAGCTGTTTTTT. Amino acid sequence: CASSLTASGRLTGELFF.

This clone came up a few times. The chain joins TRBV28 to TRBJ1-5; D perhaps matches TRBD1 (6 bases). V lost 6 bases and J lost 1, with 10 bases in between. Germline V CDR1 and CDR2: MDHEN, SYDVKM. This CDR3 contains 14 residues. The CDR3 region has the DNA TGTGCCAGCAGGCTAGGACAGAGCAATCAGCCCCAGCATTTT. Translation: CASRLGQSNQPQHF. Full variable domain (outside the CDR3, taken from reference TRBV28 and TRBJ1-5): DVKVTQSSRYLVKRTGEKVFLECVQDMDHENMFWYRQDPGLGLRLIYFSYDVKMKEKGDIPEGYSVSREKKERFSLILESASTNQTSMYLCASRLGQSNQPQHFGDGTRLSIL.

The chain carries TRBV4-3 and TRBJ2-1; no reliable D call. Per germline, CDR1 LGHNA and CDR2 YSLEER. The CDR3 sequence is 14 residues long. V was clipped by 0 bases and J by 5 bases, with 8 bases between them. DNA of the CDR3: TGCGCCAGCAGCCAAGATCTGGTGAACAATGAGCAGTTCTTC. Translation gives CASSQDLVNNEQFF.

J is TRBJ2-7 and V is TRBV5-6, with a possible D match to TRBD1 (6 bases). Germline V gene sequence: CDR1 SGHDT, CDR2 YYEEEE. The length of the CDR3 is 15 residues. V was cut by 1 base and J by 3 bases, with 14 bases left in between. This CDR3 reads CASSLIRGFFYEQYF. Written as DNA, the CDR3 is TGTGCCAGCAGCTTGATCAGGGGTTTTTTCTACGAGCAGTACTTC. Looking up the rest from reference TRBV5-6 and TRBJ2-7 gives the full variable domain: DAGVTQSPTHLIKTRGQQVTLRCSPKSGHDTVSWYQQALGQGPQFIFQYYEEEERQRGNFPDRFSGHQFPNYSSELNVNALLLGDSALYLCASSLIRGFFYEQYFGPGTRLTVT.

The DNA of the CDR3 is TGTGCCAGCAGCGTAGACCAGCATACCTACGAGCAGTACTTC. Translating it yields CASSVDQHTYEQYF. The V call is TRBV9, the J call TRBJ2-7; D gene uncertain. The CDR3 extends over 14 amino acids. The V and J ends lost 0 bases and 2 bases respectively, with 9 bases between them. In germline, CDR1 is SGDLS, CDR2 YYNGEE.

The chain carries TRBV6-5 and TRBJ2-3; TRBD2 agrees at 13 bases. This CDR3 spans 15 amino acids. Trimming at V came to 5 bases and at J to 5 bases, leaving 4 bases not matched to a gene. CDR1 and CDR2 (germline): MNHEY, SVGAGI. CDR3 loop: CASSLLAGGGDTQYF. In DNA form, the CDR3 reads TGTGCCAGCAGTCTACTAGCGGGAGGGGGAGATACGCAGTATTTT.

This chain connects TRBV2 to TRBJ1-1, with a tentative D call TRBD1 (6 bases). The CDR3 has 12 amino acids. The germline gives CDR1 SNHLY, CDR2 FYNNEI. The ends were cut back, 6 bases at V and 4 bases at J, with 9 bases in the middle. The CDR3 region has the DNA TGTGCCAGCAGCGGAGGGGGCACTGAAGCTTTCTTT. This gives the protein CASSGGGTEAFF.

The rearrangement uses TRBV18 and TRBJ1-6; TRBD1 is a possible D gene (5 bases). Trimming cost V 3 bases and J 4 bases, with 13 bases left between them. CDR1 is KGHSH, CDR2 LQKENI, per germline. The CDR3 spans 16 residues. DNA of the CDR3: TGTGCCAGCTCACCTTTCGGGGGGGGGTATAATTCACCCCTCCACTTT. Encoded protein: CASSPFGGGYNSPLHF.

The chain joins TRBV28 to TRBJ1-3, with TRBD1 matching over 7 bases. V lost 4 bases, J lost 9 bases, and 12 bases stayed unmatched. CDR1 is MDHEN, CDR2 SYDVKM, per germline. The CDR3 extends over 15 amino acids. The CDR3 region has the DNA TGTGCCAGCAGTTACCAGACAGGGCTTCAAAGCACCATATATTTT. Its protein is CASSYQTGLQSTIYF. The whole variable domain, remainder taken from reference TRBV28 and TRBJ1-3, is DVKVTQSSRYLVKRTGEKVFLECVQDMDHENMFWYRQDPGLGLRLIYFSYDVKMKEKGDIPEGYSVSREKKERFSLILESASTNQTSMYLCASSYQTGLQSTIYFGEGSWLTVV.

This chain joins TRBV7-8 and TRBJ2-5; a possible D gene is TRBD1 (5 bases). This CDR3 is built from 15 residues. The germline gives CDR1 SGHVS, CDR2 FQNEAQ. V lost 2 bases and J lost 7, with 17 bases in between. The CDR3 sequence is CASSLLSQGTGTQYF. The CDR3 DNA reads TGTGCCAGCAGCTTACTGAGTCAGGGAACCGGGACCCAGTACTTC. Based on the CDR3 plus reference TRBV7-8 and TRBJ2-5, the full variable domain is GAGVSQSPRYKVAKRGQDVALRCDPISGHVSLFWYQQALGQGPEFLTYFQNEAQLDKSGLPSDRFFAERPEGSVSTLKIQRTQQEDSAVYLCASSLLSQGTGTQYFGPGTRLLVL.

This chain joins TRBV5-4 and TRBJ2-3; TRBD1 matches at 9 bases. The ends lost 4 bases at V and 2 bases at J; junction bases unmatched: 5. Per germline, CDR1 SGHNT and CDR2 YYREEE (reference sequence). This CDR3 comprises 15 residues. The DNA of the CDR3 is TGTGCCAGCAGCGCATGGACAGGGGCCACAGATACGCAGTATTTT. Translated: CASSAWTGATDTQYF.

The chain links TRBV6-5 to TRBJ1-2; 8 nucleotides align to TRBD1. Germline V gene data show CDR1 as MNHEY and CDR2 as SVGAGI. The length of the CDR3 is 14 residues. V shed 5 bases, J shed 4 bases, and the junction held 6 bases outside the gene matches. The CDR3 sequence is CASSATGAPYGYTF. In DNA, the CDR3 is TGTGCCAGCAGTGCGACAGGGGCTCCCTATGGCTACACCTTC.

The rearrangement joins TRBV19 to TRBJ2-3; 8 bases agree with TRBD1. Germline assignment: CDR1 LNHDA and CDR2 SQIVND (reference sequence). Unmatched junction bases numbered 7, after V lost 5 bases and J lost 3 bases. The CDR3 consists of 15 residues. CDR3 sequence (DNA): TGTGCCAGTAGTCCCAGGAGACAGGGGACAGATACGCAGTATTTT. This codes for CASSPRRQGTDTQYF.